Here is one T cell receptor beta chain with its context. Antigen specificity is unknown. The data were obtained in a study of cytomegalovirus exposure and HLA in healthy donors. Study observations and caveats: Researchers catalogued 160 or so TCR beta chains as cytomegalovirus-associated. Reports credit the classifier with highly specific, highly sensitive diagnosis of cytomegalovirus status.

With 5 bases clipped from V and 4 bases from J, the junction kept 6 bases outside the gene matches. The CDR3 sequence is 14 residues long. The germline V gene has CDR1 SGHDT and CDR2 YYEEEE. Assay used: immunoSEQ multiplex PCR; TCRdb lists only in-frame clones, some missing. The sample holds some 140,000 clones; about 87% are singletons and the top ten take about 6.4%. An approximately 120-subject validation cohort, separate from the approximately 720-subject first cohort, supplied the donors. The chain uses TRBV5-6 and TRBJ1-2, with 9 bases aligning to TRBD1. The sequence derives from a woman in her twenties or thirties in good health and CMV-seropositive. Source material: PBMCs. This CDR3 is CASSPQGQGYGYTF. The CDR3 DNA follows: TGTGCCAGCAGTCCGCAGGGACAGGGCTATGGCTACACCTTC.